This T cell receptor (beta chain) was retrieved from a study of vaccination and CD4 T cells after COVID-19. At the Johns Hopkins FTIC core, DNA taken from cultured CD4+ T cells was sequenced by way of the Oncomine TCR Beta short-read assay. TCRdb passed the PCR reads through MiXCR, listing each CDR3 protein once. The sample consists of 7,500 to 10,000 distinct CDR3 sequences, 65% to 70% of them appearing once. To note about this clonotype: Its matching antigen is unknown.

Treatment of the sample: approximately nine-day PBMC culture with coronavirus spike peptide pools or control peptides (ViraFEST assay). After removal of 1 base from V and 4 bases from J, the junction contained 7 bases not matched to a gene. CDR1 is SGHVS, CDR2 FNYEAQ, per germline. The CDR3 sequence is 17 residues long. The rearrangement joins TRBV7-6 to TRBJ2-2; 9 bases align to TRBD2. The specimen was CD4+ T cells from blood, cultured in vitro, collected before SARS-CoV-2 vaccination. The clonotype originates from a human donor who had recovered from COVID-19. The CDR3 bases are TGTGCCAGCAGCTTAGTACCCATGACTAGCGGCACCGGGGAGCTGTTTTTT. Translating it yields CASSLVPMTSGTGELFF.